The entry that follows covers one TCR beta chain sequence. These data belong to a study of blood T cell repertoires in COVID-19. About the study: From the United States, Italy and Spain came samples of acute and convalescent COVID-19. PBMCs, B-cell-depleted T cells, or T cells provided the cDNA or gDNA that made up the material.

Germline V gene data show CDR1 as GTSNPN and CDR2 as SVGIG (reference sequence). The CDR3 sequence is 15 residues long. V lost 0 bases and J lost 7; bases outside the gene matches: 10. In the original processing: Amplifying reference gene primers gave estimates of nucleated cell counts. TCRdb's copy holds only in-frame clones and misses some; the assay was immunoSEQ multiplex PCR. V, J and clone size reflect that table, while D and trimming were determined from the DNA. The table shows about 50,000 clones, with approximately 80% occurring only once. The source of this sequence is a man in his 70s with active or convalescent COVID-19. The chain couples TRBV30 to TRBJ1-2; TRBD1 matches 8 bases. Source material: peripheral blood. The CDR3 DNA is TGTGCCTGGAGTGTACGGGCAGGGGGCCCGGTTGGCTACACCTTC. Residues: CAWSVRAGGPVGYTF.